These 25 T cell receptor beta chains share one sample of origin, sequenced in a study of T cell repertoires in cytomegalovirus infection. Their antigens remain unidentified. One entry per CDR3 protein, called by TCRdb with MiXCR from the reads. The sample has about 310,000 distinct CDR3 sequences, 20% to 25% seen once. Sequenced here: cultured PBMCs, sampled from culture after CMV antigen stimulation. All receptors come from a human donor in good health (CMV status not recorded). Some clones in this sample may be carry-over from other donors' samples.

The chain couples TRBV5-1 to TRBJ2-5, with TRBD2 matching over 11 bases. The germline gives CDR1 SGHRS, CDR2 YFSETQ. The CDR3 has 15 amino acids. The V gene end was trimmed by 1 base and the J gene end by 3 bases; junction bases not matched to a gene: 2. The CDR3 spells CASSLSGLAEETQYF. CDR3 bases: TGCGCCAGCAGCTTGTCGGGACTAGCGGAAGAGACCCAGTACTTC. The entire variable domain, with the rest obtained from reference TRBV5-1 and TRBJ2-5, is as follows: KAGVTQTPRYLIKTRGQQVTLSCSPISGHRSVSWYQQTPGQGLQFLFEYFSETQRNKGNFPGRFSGRQFSNSRSEMNVSTLELGDSALYLCASSLSGLAEETQYFGPGTRLLVL.

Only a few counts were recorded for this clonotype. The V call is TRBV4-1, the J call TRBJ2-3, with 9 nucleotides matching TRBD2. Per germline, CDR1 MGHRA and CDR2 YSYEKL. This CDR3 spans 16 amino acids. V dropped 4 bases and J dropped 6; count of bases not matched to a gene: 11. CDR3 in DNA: TGCGCCAGCAGCCCCCCAGGGGCGGGAGGGCTTGATACGCAGTATTTT. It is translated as CASSPPGAGGLDTQYF.

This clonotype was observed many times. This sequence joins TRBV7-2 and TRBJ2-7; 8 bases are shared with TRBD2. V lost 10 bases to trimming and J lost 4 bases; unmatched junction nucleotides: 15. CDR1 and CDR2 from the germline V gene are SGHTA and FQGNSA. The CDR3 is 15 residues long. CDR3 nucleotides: TGTGCCACAACGGGGGGGGGGGCCTTATTTTACGAGCAGTACTTC. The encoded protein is CATTGGGALFYEQYF.

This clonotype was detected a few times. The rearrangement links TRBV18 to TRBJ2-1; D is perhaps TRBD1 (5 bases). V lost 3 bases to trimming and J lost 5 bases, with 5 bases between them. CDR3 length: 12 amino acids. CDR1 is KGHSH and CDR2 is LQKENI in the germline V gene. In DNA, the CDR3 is TGTGCCAGCTCACCGGGGCACAATGAGCAGTTCTTC. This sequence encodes CASSPGHNEQFF.

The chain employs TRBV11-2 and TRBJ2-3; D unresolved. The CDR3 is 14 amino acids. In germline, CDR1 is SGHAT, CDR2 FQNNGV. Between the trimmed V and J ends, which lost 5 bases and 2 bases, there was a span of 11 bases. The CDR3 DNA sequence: TGTGCCAGCAGCCTCAATTTTAACACAGATACGCAGTATTTT. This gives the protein CASSLNFNTDTQYF.

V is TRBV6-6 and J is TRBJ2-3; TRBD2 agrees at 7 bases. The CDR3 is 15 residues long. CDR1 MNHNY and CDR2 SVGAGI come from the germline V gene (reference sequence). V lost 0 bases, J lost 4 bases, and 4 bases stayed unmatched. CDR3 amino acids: CASSYSRAGSDTQYF. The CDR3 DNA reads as TGTGCCAGCAGTTACTCGAGAGCGGGATCAGATACGCAGTATTTT.

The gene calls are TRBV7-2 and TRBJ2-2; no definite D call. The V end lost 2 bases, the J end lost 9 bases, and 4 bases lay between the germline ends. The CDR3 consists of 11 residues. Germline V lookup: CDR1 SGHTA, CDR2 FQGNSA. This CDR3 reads CASSLSRELFF. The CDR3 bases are TGTGCCAGCAGCTTAAGTAGGGAGCTGTTTTTT.

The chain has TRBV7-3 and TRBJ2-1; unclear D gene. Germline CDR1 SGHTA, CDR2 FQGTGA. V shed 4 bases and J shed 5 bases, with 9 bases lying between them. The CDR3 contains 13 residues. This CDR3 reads CASSSVGNNEQFF. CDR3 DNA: TGTGCCAGCAGCTCTGTGGGGAACAATGAGCAGTTCTTC.

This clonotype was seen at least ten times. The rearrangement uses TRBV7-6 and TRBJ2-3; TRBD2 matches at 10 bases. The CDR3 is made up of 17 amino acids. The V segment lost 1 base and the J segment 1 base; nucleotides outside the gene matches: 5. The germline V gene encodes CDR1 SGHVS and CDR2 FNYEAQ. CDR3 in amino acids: CASSLVLLAGGTDTQYF. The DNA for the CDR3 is TGTGCCAGCAGCTTAGTCCTTCTAGCGGGAGGCACAGATACGCAGTATTTT.

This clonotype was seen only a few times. CDR3 sequence: CASTGDSWNTEAFF. The CDR3 DNA follows: TGTGCCAGTACCGGGGACAGCTGGAACACTGAAGCTTTCTTT. The rearrangement joins TRBV19 to TRBJ1-1; 7 nucleotides line up with TRBD1. This CDR3 spans 14 amino acids. With V trimmed by 7 bases and J by 1 base, 6 bases remained unmatched. Germline V gives CDR1 LNHDA, CDR2 SQIVND (reference sequence).

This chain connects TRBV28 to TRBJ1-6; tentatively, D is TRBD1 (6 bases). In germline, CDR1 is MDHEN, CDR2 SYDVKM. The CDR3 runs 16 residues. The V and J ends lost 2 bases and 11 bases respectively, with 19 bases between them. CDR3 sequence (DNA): TGTGCCAGCAGTTTAGGGGGGGCGCGGTTGGAACCACCCCTCCACTTT. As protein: CASSLGGARLEPPLHF.

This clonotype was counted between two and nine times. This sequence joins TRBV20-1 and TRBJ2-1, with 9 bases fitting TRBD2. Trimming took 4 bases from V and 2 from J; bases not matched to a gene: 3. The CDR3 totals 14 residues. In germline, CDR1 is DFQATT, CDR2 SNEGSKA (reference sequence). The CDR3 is CSAIAGVTYNEQFF. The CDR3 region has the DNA TGCAGTGCTATAGCGGGAGTTACCTACAATGAGCAGTTCTTC.

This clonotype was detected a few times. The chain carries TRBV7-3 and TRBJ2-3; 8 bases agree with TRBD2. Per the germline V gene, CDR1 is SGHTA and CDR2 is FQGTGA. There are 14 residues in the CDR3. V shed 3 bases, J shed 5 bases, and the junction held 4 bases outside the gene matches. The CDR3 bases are TGTGCCAGCAGCTTGGGGACTAGAGGAGATACGCAGTATTTT. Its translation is CASSLGTRGDTQYF.

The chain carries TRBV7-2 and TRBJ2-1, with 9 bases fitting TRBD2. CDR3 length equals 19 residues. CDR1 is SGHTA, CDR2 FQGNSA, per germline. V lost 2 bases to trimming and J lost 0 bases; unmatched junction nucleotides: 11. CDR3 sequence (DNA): TGTGCCAGCAGCTTACCGACTAGCGGAAAATATAGCTCCTACAATGAGCAGTTCTTC. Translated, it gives CASSLPTSGKYSSYNEQFF.

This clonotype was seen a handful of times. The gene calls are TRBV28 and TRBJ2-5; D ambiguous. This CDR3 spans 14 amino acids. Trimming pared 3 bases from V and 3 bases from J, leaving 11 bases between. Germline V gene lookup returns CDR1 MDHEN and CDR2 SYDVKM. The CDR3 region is CASSLMDGKETQYF. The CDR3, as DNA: TGTGCCAGCAGTTTGATGGACGGAAAAGAGACCCAGTACTTC.

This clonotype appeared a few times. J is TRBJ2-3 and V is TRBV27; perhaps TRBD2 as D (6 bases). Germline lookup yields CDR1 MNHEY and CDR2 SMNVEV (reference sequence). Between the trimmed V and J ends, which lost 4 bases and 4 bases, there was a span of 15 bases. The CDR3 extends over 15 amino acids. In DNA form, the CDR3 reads TGTGCCAGCAGTTCCCGACTAGAGGGCTCAGATACGCAGTATTTT. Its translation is CASSSRLEGSDTQYF.

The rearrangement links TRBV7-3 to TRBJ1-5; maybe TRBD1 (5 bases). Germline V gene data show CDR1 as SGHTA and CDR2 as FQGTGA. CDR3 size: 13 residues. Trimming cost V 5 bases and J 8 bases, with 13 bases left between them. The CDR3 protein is CASSGTGGEPQHF. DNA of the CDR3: TGTGCCAGCAGCGGGACTGGTGGGGAGCCCCAGCATTTT.

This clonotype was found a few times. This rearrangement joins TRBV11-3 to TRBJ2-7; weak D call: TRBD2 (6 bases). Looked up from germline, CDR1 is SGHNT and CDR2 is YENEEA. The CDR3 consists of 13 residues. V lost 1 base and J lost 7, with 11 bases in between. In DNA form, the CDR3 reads TGTGCCAGCAGCTTAGGGGACCGGGGGGAGCAGTACGTC. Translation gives CASSLGDRGEQYV.

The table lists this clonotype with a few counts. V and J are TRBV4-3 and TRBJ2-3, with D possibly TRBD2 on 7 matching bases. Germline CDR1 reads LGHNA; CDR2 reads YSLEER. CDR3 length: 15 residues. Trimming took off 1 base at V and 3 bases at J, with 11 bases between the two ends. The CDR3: CASSQVEGGTDTQYF. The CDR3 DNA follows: TGCGCCAGCAGCCAAGTGGAGGGGGGGACAGATACGCAGTATTTT.

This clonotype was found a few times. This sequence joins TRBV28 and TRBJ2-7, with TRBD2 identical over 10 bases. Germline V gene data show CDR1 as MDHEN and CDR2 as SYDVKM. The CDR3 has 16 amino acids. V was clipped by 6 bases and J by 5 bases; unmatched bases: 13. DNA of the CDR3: TGTGCCAGCAGCTCAGGGGCTAGCGGGAGTTCCCACGAGCAGTACGTC. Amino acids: CASSSGASGSSHEQYV.

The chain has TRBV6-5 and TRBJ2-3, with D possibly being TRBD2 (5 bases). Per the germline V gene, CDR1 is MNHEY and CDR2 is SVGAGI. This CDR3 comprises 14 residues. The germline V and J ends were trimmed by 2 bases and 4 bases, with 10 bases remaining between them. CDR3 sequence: CASSYEGRADTQYF. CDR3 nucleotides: TGTGCCAGCAGTTACGAGGGCCGCGCAGATACGCAGTATTTT.

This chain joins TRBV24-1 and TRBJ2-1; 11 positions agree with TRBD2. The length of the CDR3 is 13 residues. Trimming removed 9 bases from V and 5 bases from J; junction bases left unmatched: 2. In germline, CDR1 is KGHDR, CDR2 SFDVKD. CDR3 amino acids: CATGGLADNEQFF. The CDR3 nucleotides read TGTGCCACCGGGGGACTAGCGGACAATGAGCAGTTCTTC.

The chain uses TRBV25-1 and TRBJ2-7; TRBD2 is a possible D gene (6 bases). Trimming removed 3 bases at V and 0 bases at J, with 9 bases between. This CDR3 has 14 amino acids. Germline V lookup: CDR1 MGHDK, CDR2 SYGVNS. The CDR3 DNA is TGTGCCAGCAGTGAGAGCGGGTTCTCCTACGAGCAGTACTTC. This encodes CASSESGFSYEQYF.

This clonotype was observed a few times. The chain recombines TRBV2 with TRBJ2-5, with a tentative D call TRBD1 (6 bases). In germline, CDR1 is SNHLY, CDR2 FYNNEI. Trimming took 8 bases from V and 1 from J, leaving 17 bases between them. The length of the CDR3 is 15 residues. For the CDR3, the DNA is TGTGCCAGCCGTCGCGTAGGGGGAAGCCAAGAGACCCAGTACTTC. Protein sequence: CASRRVGGSQETQYF.

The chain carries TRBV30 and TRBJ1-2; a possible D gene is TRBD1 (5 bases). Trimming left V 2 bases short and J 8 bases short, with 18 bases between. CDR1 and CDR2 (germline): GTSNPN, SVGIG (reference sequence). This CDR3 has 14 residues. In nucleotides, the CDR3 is TGTGCCTGGAGTACGACCGGGACCCTTAGGGGCTACACCTTC. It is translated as CAWSTTGTLRGYTF.